Following are 27 T cell receptor beta chains from one sample sequenced in a study of beta chain features in type 1 diabetes. As every portion of the isolated RNA was reverse transcribed, the sequencing read expressed TCRB transcripts. The table came from immunoSEQ multiplex PCR; TCRdb's copy has only in-frame clones and leaves some out. The sample records over 200,000 clones, approximately 10% being singletons. Antigen specificity for these receptors is unknown. Study results and limitations: TCRB CDR3 length was moderately but significantly reduced in all four CD4+ subsets of Type 1 diabetes patients.

The sequenced sample consisted of naive CD4+ T cells from blood. The receptors were sampled from a man aged 25-45 years with type 1 diabetes.

The sample holds a few counts of this clone. The CDR3 protein is CATSSGGKYNEQFF. CDR3 nucleotide sequence: TGTGCCACCTCTAGCGGGGGGAAATACAATGAGCAGTTCTTC. The V and J genes are TRBV28 and TRBJ2-1; 11 bases agree with TRBD2. The CDR3 loop spans 14 amino acids. The germline V gene has CDR1 MDHEN and CDR2 SYDVKM. The J segment lost 4 bases and the V segment lost 10 bases, leaving 6 bases of the junction unmatched.

The rearrangement links TRBV6-6 to TRBJ1-1, with no clear D. The length of the CDR3 is 13 residues. CDR1 MNHNY and CDR2 SVGAGI come from the germline V gene (reference sequence). Trimming cost V 0 bases and J 10 bases, with 12 bases left between them. CDR3 bases: TGTGCCAGCAGTTACTCGAGTGAAGGAGGAGCTTTCTTT. Encoded protein: CASSYSSEGGAFF.

The rearrangement links TRBV2 to TRBJ2-7; 7 bases fit TRBD2. Germline V gene sequence: CDR1 SNHLY, CDR2 FYNNEI. V lost 3 bases to trimming and J lost 7 bases; unmatched junction nucleotides: 9. The CDR3 is 14 residues long. The CDR3 coding sequence is TGTGCCAGCAGTGAGCGAACAGGCGGGAGAGAGCAGTACTTC. It yields the protein CASSERTGGREQYF.

This clone showed up just a few times. This chain links TRBV4-2 with TRBJ2-3, with 12 bases aligning to TRBD2. The germline V gene has CDR1 LGHNA and CDR2 YNFKEQ. The CDR3 runs to 17 residues. V lost 1 base and J lost 0; bases outside the gene matches: 2. The CDR3 here is CASSQAGLAGSTDTQYF. The CDR3 nucleotides are TGTGCCAGCAGCCAAGCTGGACTAGCGGGGAGCACAGATACGCAGTATTTT.

This clone was seen a handful of times. This sequence joins TRBV28 and TRBJ2-1; 7 bases map to TRBD2. Germline V gene data show CDR1 as MDHEN and CDR2 as SYDVKM. This CDR3 region has 14 residues. The V segment lost 3 bases and the J segment 7 bases; nucleotides outside the gene matches: 6. The CDR3 nucleotides read TGTGCCAGCAGTTTGGGGGGGAGGACGAATGAGCAGTTCTTC. It specifies CASSLGGRTNEQFF. Supplemented by reference TRBV28 and TRBJ2-1, the full variable domain reads DVKVTQSSRYLVKRTGEKVFLECVQDMDHENMFWYRQDPGLGLRLIYFSYDVKMKEKGDIPEGYSVSREKKERFSLILESASTNQTSMYLCASSLGGRTNEQFFGPGTRLTVL.

The rearrangement links TRBV27 to TRBJ2-1; D may be TRBD1 (5 bases). CDR3 length: 13 amino acids. Trimming cost V 2 bases and J 8 bases, with 10 bases left between them. The germline CDR1 and CDR2 sequences are MNHEY and SMNVEV (reference sequence). CDR3 in amino acids: CASSLRRGDEQFF. For the CDR3, the DNA is TGTGCCAGCAGTTTACGTAGGGGTGATGAGCAGTTCTTC.

This clone has a handful of counts. This chain uses TRBV2 with TRBJ1-2; a weak D match, TRBD1 (5 bases). V lost 3 bases and J lost 8, with 13 bases in between. The CDR3 length is 13 residues. Germline CDR1 and CDR2: SNHLY and FYNNEI. The CDR3 DNA reads TGTGCCAGCAGTGAGGGCAGGGTGGAAGGCTACACCTTC. This translates into CASSEGRVEGYTF.

The chain employs TRBV5-1 and TRBJ1-1, with TRBD1 identical over 8 bases. CDR1 is SGHRS and CDR2 is YFSETQ in the germline V gene. V was pared by 1 base and J by 6 bases, with 5 bases of the junction left unmatched. This CDR3 spans 14 amino acids. The DNA of the CDR3 is TGCGCCAGCAGCTTGACACAACAGGGGGCTGAAGCTTTCTTT. Encoded protein: CASSLTQQGAEAFF.

This clone was counted between two and nine times. The chain carries TRBV11-1 and TRBJ2-7, with D possibly TRBD1 on 5 matching bases. The CDR3 spans 13 residues. The germline V gene encodes CDR1 SGHAT and CDR2 FQDESV (reference sequence). The V and J ends lost 5 bases and 3 bases respectively, with 11 bases between them. The CDR3 protein is CASSPGQNYEQYF. The CDR3 DNA follows: TGTGCCAGCAGCCCAGGACAAAACTACGAGCAGTACTTC.

The chain carries TRBV7-2 and TRBJ2-3; TRBD2 agrees at 7 bases. CDR3 length equals 14 residues. Looked up from germline, CDR1 is SGHTA and CDR2 is FQGNSA. The J segment lost 4 bases and the V segment lost 6 bases, leaving 7 bases of the junction unmatched. The CDR3 DNA sequence: TGTGCCAGCAGGCCTCCGGCGGGGGCAGATACGCAGTATTTT. The encoded protein is CASRPPAGADTQYF.

The genes are TRBV19 and TRBJ1-1, with 7 bases identical to TRBD1. V lost 5 bases to trimming and J lost 5 bases; unmatched junction nucleotides: 17. The CDR3 loop spans 17 amino acids. Looked up from germline, CDR1 is LNHDA and CDR2 is SQIVND (reference sequence). The CDR3 loop reads CASSSRAAPGQMTEAFF. The CDR3 DNA reads TGTGCCAGTAGTTCCCGAGCCGCACCGGGACAGATGACTGAAGCTTTCTTT. Together with reference TRBV19 and TRBJ1-1, the CDR3 gives the full variable domain: DGGITQSPKYLFRKEGQNVTLSCEQNLNHDAMYWYRQDPGQGLRLIYYSQIVNDFQKGDIAEGYSVSREKKESFPLTVTSAQKNPTAFYLCASSSRAAPGQMTEAFFGQGTRLTVV.

CDR3: CASSFAMSSYNEQFF. The CDR3 coding sequence is TGTGCCAGCAGCTTTGCTATGAGCTCCTACAATGAGCAGTTCTTC. The chain couples TRBV7-2 to TRBJ2-1; D is ambiguous. V dropped 3 bases and J dropped 0 bases, with 9 bases sitting between them. Germline assignment: CDR1 SGHTA and CDR2 FQGNSA. This CDR3 contains 15 residues.

The CDR3 loop reads CASSIPSGGAHNEQFF. The CDR3 DNA reads as TGTGCCAGTAGTATCCCTAGCGGGGGGGCTCACAATGAGCAGTTCTTC. The gene calls are TRBV19 and TRBJ2-1; TRBD2 aligns across 12 bases. With 3 bases clipped from V and 5 bases from J, the junction kept 5 bases outside the gene matches. This CDR3 spans 16 amino acids. Germline values: CDR1 LNHDA, CDR2 SQIVND (reference sequence). Based on the CDR3 plus reference TRBV19 and TRBJ2-1, the full variable domain is DGGITQSPKYLFRKEGQNVTLSCEQNLNHDAMYWYRQDPGQGLRLIYYSQIVNDFQKGDIAEGYSVSREKKESFPLTVTSAQKNPTAFYLCASSIPSGGAHNEQFFGPGTRLTVL.

The CDR3 loop reads CASSLTNPGTGIYTEAFF. The DNA of the CDR3 is TGTGCCAGCAGTTTGACCAACCCGGGGACAGGGATTTACACTGAAGCTTTCTTT. The chain recombines TRBV28 with TRBJ1-1; 9 bases align to TRBD1. J lost 3 bases, V lost 3 bases, and 14 bases had no gene match. Germline loops: CDR1 MDHEN, CDR2 SYDVKM. This CDR3 region has 18 residues.

The chain uses TRBV27 and TRBJ2-7; D is possibly TRBD1 (5 bases). This CDR3 has 14 residues. Per the germline V gene, CDR1 is MNHEY and CDR2 is SMNVEV (reference sequence). Between the trimmed V and J ends, which lost 7 bases and 0 bases, there was a span of 13 bases. The CDR3 DNA follows: TGTGCCAGCAATGGGGCAGGCCGCTCCTACGAGCAGTACTTC. Translation: CASNGAGRSYEQYF.

This clone has only a few counts. Other DNA sequences of this sample code for an identical CDR3. The V call is TRBV18, the J call TRBJ1-5, with TRBD1 matching over 7 bases. The CDR3 contains 17 residues. After removal of 0 bases from V and 0 bases from J, the junction contained 5 bases not matched to a gene. Germline lookup yields CDR1 KGHSH and CDR2 LQKENI. The CDR3 bases are TGTGCCAGCTCACCACCGGGACAGTCGTATAGCAATCAGCCCCAGCATTTT. Protein: CASSPPGQSYSNQPQHF.

The chain has TRBV4-1 and TRBJ1-2, with 7 bases matching TRBD1. Losses at the gene ends were 3 bases for V and 12 bases for J; bases not matched to a gene: 16. The CDR3 consists of 15 residues. Germline assignment: CDR1 MGHRA and CDR2 YSYEKL. The CDR3 nucleotides are TGCGCCAGCAGCCATGTTTTTCGGGACAGCGGACTTCACACCTTC. Its translation: CASSHVFRDSGLHTF.

This clone occurred a few times. V usage is TRBV30 and J usage is TRBJ2-1, with D perhaps matching TRBD1 (5 bases). The length of the CDR3 is 14 residues. V shed 0 bases and J shed 0 bases, with 6 bases lying between them. Germline lookup yields CDR1 GTSNPN and CDR2 SVGIG (reference sequence). In DNA, the CDR3 is TGTGCCTGGAGTGTCAGGGACTCCTACAATGAGCAGTTCTTC. It is translated as CAWSVRDSYNEQFF.

The J gene is TRBJ2-7, the V gene TRBV7-2; 8 bases agree with TRBD1. This CDR3 is 14 amino acids long. The germline gives CDR1 SGHTA, CDR2 FQGNSA. V gave up 1 base and J gave up 4 bases; unmatched junction bases: 3. CDR3 region: CASSLEQGVYEQYF. The CDR3 DNA reads as TGTGCCAGCAGCTTAGAACAGGGGGTTTACGAGCAGTACTTC.

This chain connects TRBV2 to TRBJ2-7, with 7 bases matching TRBD1. The junction had 8 bases not matched to a gene; V was cut back by 10 bases and J by 2 bases. This CDR3 contains 13 residues. Germline V CDR1 and CDR2: SNHLY, FYNNEI. CDR3 nucleotides: TGTGCCAACACCCGGGACAGAGCCTACGAGCAGTACTTC. Its protein is CANTRDRAYEQYF.

The chain carries TRBV9 and TRBJ2-3; D is ambiguous. Germline V gene lookup returns CDR1 SGDLS and CDR2 YYNGEE. The CDR3 has 15 amino acids. V lost 0 bases, J lost 2 bases, and 10 bases lay in between. The CDR3 reads CASSVDNFFTDTQYF. CDR3 in DNA: TGTGCCAGCAGCGTAGATAACTTCTTCACAGATACGCAGTATTTT.

This clone was counted between two and nine times. The rearrangement uses TRBV20-1 and TRBJ2-3; D is perhaps TRBD2 (6 bases). The germline V gene encodes CDR1 DFQATT and CDR2 SNEGSKA (reference sequence). V was cut by 3 bases and J by 8 bases, with 9 bases left in between. This CDR3 has 11 residues. The CDR3 DNA reads TGCAGTGCTAGGTGGACTACTACGCAGTATTTT. It is translated as CSARWTTTQYF.

This clone has only a few counts. CDR3 region: CASSRGGLAPETQYF. CDR3 nucleotides: TGTGCCAGCAGCCGGGGAGGACTAGCCCCCGAGACCCAGTACTTC. The chain combines TRBV4-2 with TRBJ2-5, with TRBD2 identical over 8 bases. The CDR3 is 15 amino acids. V lost 4 bases, J lost 5 bases, and 9 bases stayed unmatched. Germline values: CDR1 LGHNA, CDR2 YNFKEQ.

V gene TRBV9 combines with J gene TRBJ2-5; possibly TRBD2 for D (6 bases). The V and J ends lost 7 bases and 2 bases respectively, with 12 bases between them. Germline CDR1 and CDR2: SGDLS and YYNGEE. CDR3 length: 13 amino acids. The DNA for the CDR3 is TGTGCCAGCGCCGGGGGAGTACAAGAGACCCAGTACTTC. Translation: CASAGGVQETQYF. The full variable domain, its missing parts supplied by reference TRBV9 and TRBJ2-5, is DSGVTQTPKHLITATGQRVTLRCSPRSGDLSVYWYQQSLDQGLQFLIQYYNGEERAKGNILERFSAQQFPDLHSELNLSSLELGDSALYFCASAGGVQETQYFGPGTRLLVL.

The genes are TRBV7-9 and TRBJ2-4; TRBD2 agrees at 13 bases. The CDR3 loop spans 17 amino acids. CDR1 is SEHNR and CDR2 is FQNEAQ in the germline V gene (reference sequence). J was trimmed by 7 bases and V by 4 bases; bases with no gene match: 10. The chain's CDR3 is CASSSTWTSGGLNIQYF. CDR3 nucleotide sequence: TGTGCCAGCAGCTCCACTTGGACTAGCGGGGGCCTTAACATTCAGTACTTC.

The V call is TRBV6-4, the J call TRBJ2-1, with D tentatively TRBD2 (5 bases). V lost 2 bases to trimming and J lost 4 bases, with 9 bases between them. Germline V gives CDR1 MRHNA, CDR2 SNTAGT. This CDR3 is 14 amino acids long. CDR3 sequence: CASSDTPGYNEQFF. CDR3 nucleotide sequence: TGTGCCAGCAGTGACACCCCGGGGTACAATGAGCAGTTCTTC.

This clone was observed a handful of times. The chain links TRBV28 to TRBJ2-7, with D unclear. This CDR3 region has 11 residues. Germline V CDR1 and CDR2: MDHEN, SYDVKM. The V and J ends lost 2 bases and 5 bases respectively, with 4 bases between them. The CDR3, as DNA: TGTGCCAGCAGTTTAGTCAACGAGCAGTACTTC. This encodes CASSLVNEQYF.